The source of this T cell receptor beta chain is a study of read filtering for tumor transcriptome and immune sequencing. Study-level points and caveats: Correlation between methods rose after single-read clonotypes were removed. Roughly 82% of IR-seq clonotypes had a single read, yet these held roughly 3.8% of reads.

Trimming removed 6 bases from V and 4 bases from J; junction bases left unmatched: 9. Germline V lookup: CDR1 DFQATT, CDR2 SNEGSKA (reference sequence). The CDR3 extends over 16 amino acids. This clonotype is medium-sized within its sample. What it recognizes is unknown. Molecular barcoded adaptors covering alpha/delta and beta/gamma chains were used on approximately 440 ng RNA. MiXCR, applied by TCRdb to the reads, yields one record per CDR3 protein. The sample consists of fewer than 100,000 distinct CDR3 sequences, approximately 13% of them appearing once. Sequenced material: a population of CD138-negative cells sorted from bone marrow. This TCR came from a donor aged 40 or older with multiple myeloma. The J gene is TRBJ2-6, the V gene TRBV20-1, with 10 bases that match TRBD2. CDR3 in amino acids: CSAPTSGNTGANVLTF. The DNA for the CDR3 is TGCAGTGCCCCCACTAGCGGGAATACGGGGGCCAACGTCCTGACTTTC.